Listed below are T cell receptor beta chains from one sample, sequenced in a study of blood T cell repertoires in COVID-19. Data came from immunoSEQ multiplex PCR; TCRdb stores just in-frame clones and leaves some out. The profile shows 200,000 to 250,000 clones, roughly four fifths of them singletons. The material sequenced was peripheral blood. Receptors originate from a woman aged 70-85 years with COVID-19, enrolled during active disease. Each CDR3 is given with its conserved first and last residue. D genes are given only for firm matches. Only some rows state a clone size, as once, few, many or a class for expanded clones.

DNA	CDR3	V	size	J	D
TGTGCCAGTAGTATGGATCCTAGAACAGGGAGCCGTGAAGCTTTCTTT	CASSMDPRTGSREAFF	TRBV19	-	TRBJ1-1	-
TGTGCCAGCAGCCCCCCCGGGACAGGGAATGAGCAGTTCTTC	CASSPPGTGNEQFF	TRBV11-1	-	TRBJ2-1	TRBD1
TGTGCCAGCAGTTATAACGGACAGGGGGGGAACAATGAGCAGTTCTTC	CASSYNGQGGNNEQFF	TRBV6-5	-	TRBJ2-1	TRBD1
TGTGCCAGCAGCCCCGGACTAGCCTCAGATACGCAGTATTTT	CASSPGLASDTQYF	TRBV7-2	-	TRBJ2-3	TRBD2
TGTGCCAGCAGTTACAGTAGCGGAGTGCAGTACGAGCAGTACTTC	CASSYSSGVQYEQYF	TRBV6-5	-	TRBJ2-7	-
TGTGCCAGCAAAATGGACAGGGTCTCCTACGAGCAGTACTTC	CASKMDRVSYEQYF	TRBV7-2	-	TRBJ2-7	TRBD1
TGTGCCAGCAGTGTCGGGCAGGGTGATGGCTACACCTTC	CASSVGQGDGYTF	TRBV2	once	TRBJ1-2	-
TGTGCCAGCATCGAATACAGGGGCCCCTCCTACACCTTC	CASIEYRGPSYTF	TRBV27	-	TRBJ1-2	TRBD1
TGTGCCACCAGCCAATTGGCCTCTGAAGCTTTCTTT	CATSQLASEAFF	TRBV15	-	TRBJ1-1	-
TGTGCCAGCAGTCTCCGCCCTAGCAAACCCGCCTTCGGGGGGCGAACCGGGGAGCTGTTTTTT	CASSLRPSKPAFGGRTGELFF	TRBV27	-	TRBJ2-2	-
TGCGCCAGCAGCCTAGATCCGGGACAGGGAGGTCCGTTCTTC	CASSLDPGQGGPFF	TRBV5-1	-	TRBJ2-1	TRBD1
TGCGCCAGCAGCTTGGAGGGGAACGGGGAGCTGTTTTTT	CASSLEGNGELFF	TRBV5-1	-	TRBJ2-2	-
TGCGCCAGCAGCCTGGGACTAGCGGGAGTCTATGTCGAGCAGTACTTC	CASSLGLAGVYVEQYF	TRBV4-3	-	TRBJ2-7	TRBD2
TGTGCCAGCACCGTTTTCTCTGGAAACACCATATATTTT	CASTVFSGNTIYF	TRBV11-2	once	TRBJ1-3	-
TGCGCCAGCAGCTTGCTAGCCGGCACAGATACGCAGTATTTT	CASSLLAGTDTQYF	TRBV5-1	-	TRBJ2-3	-
TGTGCCAGTAGTATAGATGGAGGGAGTATAAGCTACGAGCAGTACTTC	CASSIDGGSISYEQYF	TRBV19	-	TRBJ2-7	-
TGTGCCAGCAGCCAAAGAGGGACTAGCGGGAGCGGGCAGTTCTTC	CASSQRGTSGSGQFF	TRBV3-1/TRBV3-2	-	TRBJ2-1	TRBD2
TGTGCCAGCAGCTCCGGAGGGGGGAGCGCTAGCGGGAGCAAGCAGTTCTTC	CASSSGGGSASGSKQFF	TRBV7-2	-	TRBJ2-1	TRBD2
TGTGCCAGTAGTAACCCAAACCCCAGGGGGCGTGGGGACATTCAGTACTTC	CASSNPNPRGRGDIQYF	TRBV19	few	TRBJ2-4	TRBD1
TGTGCCAGCAGTTACCTAGAGGGCGGAATGGCTGAAGCTTTCTTT	CASSYLEGGMAEAFF	TRBV28	-	TRBJ1-1	-
TGTGCCAGCAGGGCGGGGGGCTATGGCTACACCTTC	CASRAGGYGYTF	TRBV3-1/TRBV3-2	-	TRBJ1-2	-
TGTGCCAGCGATCGGGGGACTGAAGCTTTCTTT	CASDRGTEAFF	TRBV28	-	TRBJ1-1	-
TGCGCCAGCAGTGAGTCCCGACTAAGCACTGAAGCTTTCTTT	CASSESRLSTEAFF	TRBV10-1	few	TRBJ1-1	-
TGCGCCAGCAGCTTGGGGACTAGTGCCTACGAGCAGTACTTC	CASSLGTSAYEQYF	TRBV5-1	-	TRBJ2-7	TRBD2
TGTGCCAGCAGTTGGGCACAGAACTCTGGGGCCAACGTCCTGACTTTC	CASSWAQNSGANVLTF	TRBV6-2/TRBV6-3	-	TRBJ2-6	-
TGTGCCAGCAGTTCGGGACTACTAGCCAAAAACATTCAGTACTTC	CASSSGLLAKNIQYF	TRBV6-2/TRBV6-3	-	TRBJ2-4	TRBD2
TGTGCCAGCAGCCAAGAACGCGGGAGCTCCTACAATGAGCAGTTCTTC	CASSQERGSSYNEQFF	TRBV3-1/TRBV3-2	-	TRBJ2-1	TRBD2
TGTGCCAGCATCCATACTACGGCGGGAATACTTTACGAGCAGTACTTC	CASIHTTAGILYEQYF	TRBV9	-	TRBJ2-7	-
TGTGCCAGCAGCTTAGGGAGACTAGCGGGAGTGATTATGACAGATACGCAGTATTTT	CASSLGRLAGVIMTDTQYF	TRBV7-2	-	TRBJ2-3	TRBD2
TGTGCCACCAGTGATTTGCGCGAGGATAACACTGAAGCTTTCTTT	CATSDLREDNTEAFF	TRBV24-1	-	TRBJ1-1	-
TGTGCCAGCAAACCAATAGGGGGTAGAGGCTATGGCTACACCTTC	CASKPIGGRGYGYTF	TRBV27	-	TRBJ1-2	-
TGTGCCAGCTCACCCGGGACTGATGAAAAACTGTTTTTT	CASSPGTDEKLFF	TRBV18	-	TRBJ1-4	-
TGTGCCAGCGGTTCTACAGGGGCAACTAATGAAAAACTGTTTTTT	CASGSTGATNEKLFF	TRBV2	once	TRBJ1-4	TRBD1
TGTGCCAGCAGTTTATGGATAGTAGCGGGATTCACCGGGGAGCTGTTTTTT	CASSLWIVAGFTGELFF	TRBV28	-	TRBJ2-2	TRBD2
TGTGCCAGCAGCTTGGACCCTCGGGCAGGGGCTGTCGGCTACACCTTC	CASSLDPRAGAVGYTF	TRBV5-6	-	TRBJ1-2	-
TGCGCCAGCAGCTTACCAGTGGCTGGTGAGCAGTTCTTC	CASSLPVAGEQFF	TRBV5-1	-	TRBJ2-1	-
TGTGCCAGCTCGCAAGACCGCCCGGGGGACTGGTACAATGAGCAGTTCTTC	CASSQDRPGDWYNEQFF	TRBV18	-	TRBJ2-1	-
TGTGCCTGGAAGGCCCAGGGTGGCAATCAGCCCCAGCATTTT	CAWKAQGGNQPQHF	TRBV30	once	TRBJ1-5	-
TGTGCCAGCAGCCCACAAGCGGGAGGACGAACCGGGGAGCTGTTTTTT	CASSPQAGGRTGELFF	TRBV9	-	TRBJ2-2	TRBD2
TGTGCCAGCAGCCAAGCGGGAGGCACCGGGGAGCTGTTTTTT	CASSQAGGTGELFF	TRBV2	-	TRBJ2-2	TRBD2
TGTGCCAGCAGTGACAGGAAAGGGAAACTGTTTTTT	CASSDRKGKLFF	TRBV28	-	TRBJ1-4	-